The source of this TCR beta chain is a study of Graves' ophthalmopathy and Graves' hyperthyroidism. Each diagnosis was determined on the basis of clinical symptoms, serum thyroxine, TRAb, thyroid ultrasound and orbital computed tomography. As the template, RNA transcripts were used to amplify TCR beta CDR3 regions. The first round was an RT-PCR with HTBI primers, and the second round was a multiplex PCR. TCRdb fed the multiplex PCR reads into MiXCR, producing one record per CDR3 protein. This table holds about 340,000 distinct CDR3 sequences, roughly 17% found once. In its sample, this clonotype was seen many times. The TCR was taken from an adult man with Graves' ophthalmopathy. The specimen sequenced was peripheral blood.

CDR3 in DNA: TGCGCCAGCAGCTCCAGGGGGGCGAGTGAGACCCAGTACTTC. The encoded protein is CASSSRGASETQYF. The rearrangement uses TRBV5-1 and TRBJ2-5; TRBD1 might be the D (7 bases). CDR1 and CDR2 (germline): SGHRS, YFSETQ. The CDR3 contains 14 residues. V lost 3 bases, J lost 5 bases, and 14 bases lay in between. The full variable domain, its missing parts supplied by reference TRBV5-1 and TRBJ2-5, is KAGVTQTPRYLIKTRGQQVTLSCSPISGHRSVSWYQQTPGQGLQFLFEYFSETQRNKGNFPGRFSGRQFSNSRSEMNVSTLELGDSALYLCASSSRGASETQYFGPGTRLLVL.